The 23 T cell receptor beta chains below all came from one sample that was sequenced in a study of shared clonotypes between healthy human individuals. Assay used: immunoSEQ multiplex PCR; TCRdb lists only in-frame clones, some missing. In the table there are hundreds of thousands of clones, 74% of which are singletons. The sequencing input was memory CD4+ T cells sorted from blood. Indicated subset: CD45RA-negative fraction. The source of these receptors is a woman in her 30s in good health.

Comment on this clone: The same CDR3 also results from other DNA sequences found in this sample. The genes are TRBV10-1 and TRBJ1-2, with TRBD1 as a possible D gene (5 bases). Germline values: CDR1 WNHNN, CDR2 SYGVQD (reference sequence). V was shortened by 5 bases and J by 3 bases, with 7 bases between the two germline ends. CDR3 length: 12 amino acids. CDR3 sequence (DNA): TGCGCCAGCAGTCCGGGGGACTATGGCTACACCTTC. It encodes CASSPGDYGYTF.

V is TRBV6-1 and J is TRBJ2-1; 7 bases are a match to TRBD1. The trim removed 7 bases at V and 2 bases at J, leaving 5 bases unmatched. The CDR3 sequence is 14 residues long. The germline CDR1 and CDR2 sequences are MNHNS and SASEGT. CDR3 sequence: CASKGQTPYNEQFF. Here the CDR3 DNA reads TGTGCCAGCAAGGGACAGACCCCCTACAATGAGCAGTTCTTC.

The chain joins TRBV28 to TRBJ1-1; 8 bases fit TRBD1. The V and J ends lost 4 bases and 6 bases, in that order; junction bases with no gene match: 7. Germline CDR1 is MDHEN and CDR2 is SYDVKM. CDR3 length equals 14 residues. Here the CDR3 DNA reads TGTGCCAGCAGTTCAATACCGGACAGGGCTGAAGCTTTCTTT. It codes for CASSSIPDRAEAFF.

The chain links TRBV28 to TRBJ1-1; unclear D gene. Germline lookup yields CDR1 MDHEN and CDR2 SYDVKM. CDR3 length: 11 residues. Trimming removed 4 bases from V and 1 base from J, with 1 base in between. The CDR3 sequence: CASSWNTEAFF. The CDR3 bases are TGTGCCAGCAGTTGGAACACTGAAGCTTTCTTT.

The chain has TRBV11-3 and TRBJ2-7; D ambiguous. The CDR3 totals 12 residues. In germline, CDR1 is SGHNT, CDR2 YENEEA. Trimming took 1 base from V and 0 from J, leaving 1 base between them. The CDR3 DNA sequence: TGTGCCAGCAGCTTAGGCTCCTACGAGCAGTACTTC. Amino acid sequence: CASSLGSYEQYF. Combining the CDR3 with reference TRBV11-3 and TRBJ2-7 gives the whole variable domain EAGVVQSPRYKIIEKKQPVAFWCNPISGHNTLYWYLQNLGQGPELLIRYENEEAVDDSQLPKDRFSAERLKGVDSTLKIQPAELGDSAVYLCASSLGSYEQYFGPGTRLTVT.

This chain uses TRBV19 with TRBJ2-1; 14 bases are a match to TRBD2. This CDR3 is 17 amino acids long. V lost 5 bases and J lost 0; bases outside the gene matches: 3. Looked up from germline, CDR1 is LNHDA and CDR2 is SQIVND (reference sequence). The CDR3: CASSGTSGGSSYNEQFF. The CDR3 DNA reads TGTGCCAGTAGTGGGACTAGCGGGGGCAGCTCCTACAATGAGCAGTTCTTC. The variable domain in full, with the rest retrieved from reference TRBV19 and TRBJ2-1, is DGGITQSPKYLFRKEGQNVTLSCEQNLNHDAMYWYRQDPGQGLRLIYYSQIVNDFQKGDIAEGYSVSREKKESFPLTVTSAQKNPTAFYLCASSGTSGGSSYNEQFFGPGTRLTVL.

V gene TRBV5-1 combines with J gene TRBJ2-7, with D uncertain. There are 13 residues in the CDR3. V was clipped by 4 bases and J by 2 bases, with 10 bases between them. Germline lookup yields CDR1 SGHRS and CDR2 YFSETQ. The CDR3 nucleotides are TGCGCCAGCAGCCCCGGTGTGACCTACGAGCAGTACTTC. Protein sequence: CASSPGVTYEQYF.

The chain uses TRBV28 and TRBJ2-1, with TRBD2 identical over 11 bases. V lost 7 bases to trimming and J lost 4 bases; unmatched junction nucleotides: 6. The V gene's germline CDR1 is MDHEN and CDR2 SYDVKM. The CDR3 has 15 amino acids. The CDR3 DNA follows: TGTGCCAGCAATGCACTAGCGGGGGCATACAATGAGCAGTTCTTC. Translating it yields CASNALAGAYNEQFF.

J is TRBJ2-2 and V is TRBV19; D uncertain. Between the trimmed V and J ends, which lost 0 bases and 2 bases, there was a span of 1 base. The CDR3 runs 13 residues. Germline V gene sequence: CDR1 LNHDA, CDR2 SQIVND (reference sequence). CDR3 protein: CASSIENTGELFF. CDR3 nucleotide sequence: TGTGCCAGTAGTATAGAAAACACCGGGGAGCTGTTTTTT.

This chain uses TRBV5-1 with TRBJ2-7, with a possible D match to TRBD2 (5 bases). Germline lookup yields CDR1 SGHRS and CDR2 YFSETQ. Trimming stripped 5 bases from V and 0 bases from J, with 9 bases between. The CDR3 runs to 13 residues. In DNA, the CDR3 is TGCGCCAGCAGTGAGGGCACCTCCTACGAGCAGTACTTC. This codes for CASSEGTSYEQYF.

The genes are TRBV2 and TRBJ2-1; D might be TRBD1 (5 bases). The CDR3 covers 14 residues. V was cut by 4 bases and J by 0 bases, with 7 bases left in between. Germline values: CDR1 SNHLY, CDR2 FYNNEI. The DNA for the CDR3 is TGTGCCAGCAGTGCCAGGGTCTCCTACAATGAGCAGTTCTTC. It is translated as CASSARVSYNEQFF.

This clone was recorded once. J is TRBJ2-7 and V is TRBV5-1; 14 bases line up with TRBD2. This CDR3 is built from 17 residues. The junction had 3 bases not matched to a gene; V was cut back by 0 bases and J by 1 base. Germline V gene lookup returns CDR1 SGHRS and CDR2 YFSETQ. CDR3 sequence: CASSLATSGGASYEQYF. As DNA, the CDR3 is TGCGCCAGCAGCTTGGCGACTAGCGGGGGGGCTTCCTACGAGCAGTACTTC.

The chain employs TRBV11-2 and TRBJ2-5; no definite D call. CDR1 and CDR2 from the germline V gene are SGHAT and FQNNGV. CDR3 length equals 13 residues. The V and J ends lost 6 bases and 6 bases respectively, with 14 bases between them. The CDR3 here is CASSPDQVKTQYF. In DNA form, the CDR3 reads TGTGCCAGCAGTCCCGACCAGGTTAAGACCCAGTACTTC.

In this sample, this clone turned up a few times. The J gene is TRBJ2-2, the V gene TRBV30; 10 bases match TRBD2. The CDR3 is 13 residues long. V lost 7 bases and J lost 2; bases outside the gene matches: 1. CDR1 and CDR2 (germline): GTSNPN, SVGIG (reference sequence). The CDR3 loop reads CASSGGNTGELFF. The CDR3 nucleotides are TGTGCCTCTAGCGGGGGAAACACCGGGGAGCTGTTTTTT. Complete variable domain (other parts from reference TRBV30 and TRBJ2-2): SQTIHQWPATLVQPVGSPLSLECTVEGTSNPNLYWYRQAAGRGLQLLFYSVGIGQISSEVPQNLSASRPQDRQFILSSKKLLLSDSGFYLCASSGGNTGELFFGEGSRLTVL.

The J gene is TRBJ1-3, the V gene TRBV7-2; tentative D call: TRBD1 (5 bases). Germline V lookup: CDR1 SGHTA, CDR2 FQGNSA. CDR3 length equals 14 residues. V was shortened by 9 bases and J by 3 bases, with 15 bases between the two germline ends. CDR3 region: CARIWDYRGNTIYF. The CDR3 bases are TGTGCCAGGATATGGGACTATCGTGGAAACACCATATATTTT.

The chain combines TRBV7-8 with TRBJ2-2, with D unresolved. The V gene lost 4 bases and the J gene lost 1 base, with 10 bases spanning the gap. The CDR3 has 15 amino acids. Germline CDR1 reads SGHVS; CDR2 reads FQNEAQ. CDR3 nucleotides: TGTGCCAGCAGCTCAGCCGACTGGAACACCGGGGAGCTGTTTTTT. Its protein is CASSSADWNTGELFF.

The chain couples TRBV5-8 to TRBJ2-1; no definite D call. Trimming pared 5 bases from V and 7 bases from J, leaving 10 bases between. The CDR3 length is 12 residues. CDR1 and CDR2 (germline): SGHTS, YDEGEE. The CDR3 nucleotides read TGTGCCAGCAGTCCATCGGAGAATGAGCAGTTCTTC. Its protein is CASSPSENEQFF.

V is TRBV5-1 and J is TRBJ1-1, with a weak D call TRBD1 (5 bases). The V gene lost 3 bases and the J gene lost 1 base, with 16 bases spanning the gap. The CDR3 runs to 16 residues. CDR1 is SGHRS, CDR2 YFSETQ, per germline. CDR3 sequence (DNA): TGCGCCAGCAGCTCTAGACGGCCGGGGGAGAACACTGAAGCTTTCTTT. Its translation: CASSSRRPGENTEAFF.

The chain joins TRBV7-8 to TRBJ2-7; D perhaps matches TRBD2 (6 bases). V lost 9 bases, J lost 5 bases, and 23 bases lay in between. In germline, CDR1 is SGHVS, CDR2 FQNEAQ. This CDR3 has 15 amino acids. This CDR3 reads CASKTWDFSSDEQYF. CDR3 sequence (DNA): TGTGCCAGTAAGACTTGGGACTTCTCGAGTGACGAGCAGTACTTC.

On this clone itself: Other DNA sequences from this sample encode an identical CDR3 as well. The chain carries TRBV7-7 and TRBJ2-1; perhaps TRBD1 as D (6 bases). Trimming shortened V by 4 bases and J by 0 bases, and 10 bases separated the two germline ends. CDR1 and CDR2 from the germline V gene are SSHAT and FNYEAQ (reference sequence). The CDR3 consists of 15 residues. For the CDR3, the DNA is TGTGCCAGCAGCTCCACAGGGAGCTCCTACAATGAGCAGTTCTTC. It yields the protein CASSSTGSSYNEQFF.

This clone was seen repeatedly, ten times or more. The V gene is TRBV5-5, the J gene TRBJ2-7; 9 positions match TRBD2. The V gene end was trimmed by 4 bases and the J gene end by 1 base; junction bases not matched to a gene: 9. Per germline, CDR1 SGHKS and CDR2 YYEKEE (reference sequence). The CDR3 has 16 residues. In DNA, the CDR3 is TGTGCCAGCAGCATGGTAGCGGGAGTGGGTTCCTACGAGCAGTACTTC. Its translation is CASSMVAGVGSYEQYF.

The chain combines TRBV2 with TRBJ2-5; possibly TRBD1 for D (6 bases). From germline, CDR1 is SNHLY and CDR2 FYNNEI. The CDR3 runs to 13 residues. V lost 6 bases and J lost 5, with 13 bases in between. Written as DNA, the CDR3 is TGTGCCAGCAGGAGACAGGCCTCGGAGACCCAGTACTTC. It specifies CASRRQASETQYF.

The V gene is TRBV28, the J gene TRBJ2-7, with 7 bases matching TRBD1. CDR1 and CDR2 from the germline V gene are MDHEN and SYDVKM. V was clipped by 6 bases and J by 0 bases; unmatched bases: 5. The CDR3 loop spans 14 amino acids. CDR3 in DNA: TGTGCCAGCAGGGGACAGCCCACCTCCTACGAGCAGTACTTC. Its translation: CASRGQPTSYEQYF.